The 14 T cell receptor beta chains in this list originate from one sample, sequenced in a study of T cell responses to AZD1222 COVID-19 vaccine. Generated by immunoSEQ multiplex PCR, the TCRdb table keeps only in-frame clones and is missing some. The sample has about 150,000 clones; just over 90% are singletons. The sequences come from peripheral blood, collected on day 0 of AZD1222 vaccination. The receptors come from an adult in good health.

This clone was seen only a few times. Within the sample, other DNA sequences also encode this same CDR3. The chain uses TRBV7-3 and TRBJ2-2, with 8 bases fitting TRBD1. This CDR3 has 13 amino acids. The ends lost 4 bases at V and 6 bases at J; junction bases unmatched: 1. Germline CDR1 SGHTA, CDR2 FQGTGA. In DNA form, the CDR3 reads TGTGCCAGCAGCTCGGACAGGGCCGGGGAGCTGTTTTTT. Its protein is CASSSDRAGELFF.

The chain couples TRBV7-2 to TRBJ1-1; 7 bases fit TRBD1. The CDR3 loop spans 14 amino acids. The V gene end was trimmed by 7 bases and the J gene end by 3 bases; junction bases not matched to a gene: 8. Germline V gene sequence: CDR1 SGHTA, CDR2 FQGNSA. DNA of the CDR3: TGTGCCAGCACCGGAGGAGGGACAGACACTGAAGCTTTCTTT. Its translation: CASTGGGTDTEAFF.

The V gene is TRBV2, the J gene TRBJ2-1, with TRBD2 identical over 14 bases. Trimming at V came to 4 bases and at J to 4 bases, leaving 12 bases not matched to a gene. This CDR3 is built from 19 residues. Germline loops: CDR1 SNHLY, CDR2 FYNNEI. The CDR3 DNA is TGTGCCAGCAGTGCCAGGGGACTAGCGGGAGTGGGTAATTACAATGAGCAGTTCTTC. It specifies CASSARGLAGVGNYNEQFF.

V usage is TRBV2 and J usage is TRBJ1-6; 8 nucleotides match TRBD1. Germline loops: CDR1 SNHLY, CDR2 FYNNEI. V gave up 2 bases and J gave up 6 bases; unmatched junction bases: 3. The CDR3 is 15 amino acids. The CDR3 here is CASSETGQGNSPLHF. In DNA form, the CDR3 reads TGTGCCAGCAGTGAAACCGGACAGGGTAATTCACCCCTCCACTTT.

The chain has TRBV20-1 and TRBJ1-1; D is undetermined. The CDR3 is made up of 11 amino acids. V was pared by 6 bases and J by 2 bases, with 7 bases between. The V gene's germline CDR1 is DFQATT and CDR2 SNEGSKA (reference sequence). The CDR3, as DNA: TGCAGTGCCTACAGAAACACTGAAGCTTTCTTT. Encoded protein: CSAYRNTEAFF.

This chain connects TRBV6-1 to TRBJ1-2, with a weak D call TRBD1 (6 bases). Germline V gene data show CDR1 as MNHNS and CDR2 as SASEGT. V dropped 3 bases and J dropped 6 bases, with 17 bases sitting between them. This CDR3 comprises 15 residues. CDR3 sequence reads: CASSDTVQGGDGYTF. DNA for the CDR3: TGTGCCAGCAGTGATACCGTACAGGGAGGGGATGGCTACACCTTC.

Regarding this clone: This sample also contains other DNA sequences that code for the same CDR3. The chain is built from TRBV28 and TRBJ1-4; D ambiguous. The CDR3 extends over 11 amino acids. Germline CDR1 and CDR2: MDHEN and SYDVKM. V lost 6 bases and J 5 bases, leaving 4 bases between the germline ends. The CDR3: CASSLNEKLFF. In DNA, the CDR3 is TGTGCCAGCAGCTTAAATGAAAAACTGTTTTTT. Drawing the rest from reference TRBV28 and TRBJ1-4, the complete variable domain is DVKVTQSSRYLVKRTGEKVFLECVQDMDHENMFWYRQDPGLGLRLIYFSYDVKMKEKGDIPEGYSVSREKKERFSLILESASTNQTSMYLCASSLNEKLFFGSGTQLSVL.

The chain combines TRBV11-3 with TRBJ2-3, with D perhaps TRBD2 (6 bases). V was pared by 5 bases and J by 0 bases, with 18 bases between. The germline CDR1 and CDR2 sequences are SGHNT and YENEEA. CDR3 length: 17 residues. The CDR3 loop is CASSPTWGENSTDTQYF. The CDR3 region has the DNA TGTGCCAGCAGCCCCACGTGGGGGGAGAACAGCACAGATACGCAGTATTTT.

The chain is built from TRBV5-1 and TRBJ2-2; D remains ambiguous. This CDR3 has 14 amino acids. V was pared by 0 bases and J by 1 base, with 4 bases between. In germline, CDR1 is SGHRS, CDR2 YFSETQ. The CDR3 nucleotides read TGCGCCAGCAGCTTGGAGGAGAACACCGGGGAGCTGTTTTTT. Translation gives CASSLEENTGELFF.

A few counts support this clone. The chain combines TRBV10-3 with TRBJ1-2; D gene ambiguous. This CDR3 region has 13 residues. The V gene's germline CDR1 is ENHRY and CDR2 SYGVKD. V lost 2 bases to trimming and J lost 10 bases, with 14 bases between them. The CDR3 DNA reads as TGTGCCATCAGTGAGGATGCGGGGATCGTCTACACCTTC. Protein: CAISEDAGIVYTF.

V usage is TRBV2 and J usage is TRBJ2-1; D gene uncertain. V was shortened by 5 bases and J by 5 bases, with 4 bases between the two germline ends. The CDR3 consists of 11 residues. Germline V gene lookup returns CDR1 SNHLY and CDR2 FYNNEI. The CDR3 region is CASSLNNEQFF. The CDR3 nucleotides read TGTGCCAGCAGTTTAAACAATGAGCAGTTCTTC.

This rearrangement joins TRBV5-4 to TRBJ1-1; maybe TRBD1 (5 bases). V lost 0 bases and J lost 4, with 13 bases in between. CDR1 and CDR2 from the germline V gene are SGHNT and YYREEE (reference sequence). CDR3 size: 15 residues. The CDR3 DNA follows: TGTGCCAGCAGCTTGGCCGGTACAGGCTTCACTGAAGCTTTCTTT. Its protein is CASSLAGTGFTEAFF.

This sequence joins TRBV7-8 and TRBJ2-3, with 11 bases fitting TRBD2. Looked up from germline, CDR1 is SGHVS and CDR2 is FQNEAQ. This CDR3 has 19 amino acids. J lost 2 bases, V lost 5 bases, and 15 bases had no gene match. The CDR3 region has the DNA TGTGCCAGCAGCAAACTAGCGGGAGTCGGTCTACTTAACACAGATACGCAGTATTTT. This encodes CASSKLAGVGLLNTDTQYF.

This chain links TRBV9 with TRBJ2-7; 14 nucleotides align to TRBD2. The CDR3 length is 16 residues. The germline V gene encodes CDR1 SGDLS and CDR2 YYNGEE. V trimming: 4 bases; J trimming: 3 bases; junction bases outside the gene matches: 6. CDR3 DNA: TGTGCCAGCAGCACAGGGACTAGCGGGAGAATCTACGAGCAGTACTTC. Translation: CASSTGTSGRIYEQYF.